A single sample is the source of the 29 T cell receptor beta chains below, sequenced in a study of CD8 T cells in ankylosing spondylitis. Whole-study results and caveats: Seemingly characteristic of ankylosing spondylitis blood was a TCR beta motif consisting of eight highly homologous variants.

Their specific antigens are unknown. One entry per CDR3 protein, called by TCRdb with MiXCR from the 5' RACE reads. The sample contains hundreds of thousands of distinct CDR3 sequences, 25% to 30% of which appear only once. Source material: blood, either unsorted or a sorted T cell fraction (not recorded which). These receptors were obtained from a male donor with ankylosing spondylitis.

This clonotype was picked up a small number of times. The chain recombines TRBV2 with TRBJ2-6, with D perhaps matching TRBD1 or TRBD2 (5 bases each). Germline CDR1 and CDR2: SNHLY and FYNNEI. Trimming removed 3 bases at V and 0 bases at J, with 12 bases between. The CDR3 is 17 amino acids. The CDR3 nucleotides read TGTGCCAGCAGTGAGGGACCCCTAAGCTCTGGGGCCAACGTCCTGACTTTC. This codes for CASSEGPLSSGANVLTF.

The genes are TRBV12-3 or TRBV12-4 and TRBJ2-3, with 7 bases lining up with TRBD2. V lost 7 bases, J lost 8 bases, and 12 bases stayed unmatched. This CDR3 has 14 residues. The CDR3 is CASTTALGGSTQYF. CDR3 in DNA: TGTGCCAGCACTACGGCCCTGGGGGGGAGTACGCAGTATTTT.

The count of this clonotype is one. Germline is not matched at one junction end, which may reflect a read error. The chain is built from TRBV20-1 and TRBJ2-3; D is possibly TRBD1 or TRBD2 (5 bases each). Germline V gene lookup returns CDR1 DFQATT and CDR2 SNEGSKA (reference sequence). The CDR3 has 15 amino acids. In DNA, the CDR3 is TGCAGTGCTAGAGATAGCACGGGACGCCCAGATTCGCAGTATTTT. Translation gives CSARDSTGRPDSQYF.

The chain has TRBV20-1 and TRBJ1-2, with D possibly being TRBD1 (5 bases). The CDR3 runs 14 residues. CDR1 is DFQATT, CDR2 SNEGSKA, per germline (reference sequence). Trimming shortened V by 3 bases and J by 3 bases, and 14 bases separated the two germline ends. The CDR3 nucleotides read TGCAGTGCTAGGGAGGGGCGCACTGACTATGGCTACACCTTC. It is translated as CSAREGRTDYGYTF.

This clonotype was detected ten times or more. V is TRBV2 and J is TRBJ2-1, with TRBD2 matching over 12 bases. CDR1 and CDR2 (germline): SNHLY, FYNNEI. Trimming cost V 5 bases and J 3 bases; bases outside gene matches: 2. This CDR3 region has 15 residues. The CDR3 coding sequence is TGTGCCAGCAGTCGACTAGCGGGAGACTACAATGAGCAGTTCTTC. It specifies CASSRLAGDYNEQFF.

Ten or more counts support this clonotype. The chain has TRBV29-1 and TRBJ1-1, with TRBD1 identical over 7 bases. In germline, CDR1 is SQVTM, CDR2 ANQGSEA. The CDR3 contains 12 residues. With V trimmed by 3 bases and J by 4 bases, 2 bases remained unmatched. CDR3 protein: CSVETGPTEAFF. CDR3 nucleotides: TGCAGCGTTGAGACAGGGCCCACTGAAGCTTTCTTT.

This clonotype has just a few counts. The rearrangement links TRBV12-3 or TRBV12-4 to TRBJ1-1, with D maybe TRBD1 (6 bases). This CDR3 has 15 residues. V was clipped by 2 bases and J by 5 bases, with 15 bases between them. The CDR3 is CASSLNHGGGTEAFF. In DNA, the CDR3 is TGTGCCAGCAGTTTAAATCACGGAGGGGGTACTGAAGCTTTCTTT.

The V call is TRBV11-3, the J call TRBJ2-3; 7 nucleotides align to TRBD2. Germline lookup yields CDR1 SGHNT and CDR2 YENEEA. The CDR3 totals 14 residues. The ends lost 1 base at V and 5 bases at J; junction bases unmatched: 3. CDR3 loop: CASSLGGSVDTQYF. The DNA of the CDR3 is TGTGCCAGCAGCTTAGGCGGGAGTGTAGATACGCAGTATTTT.

The table lists this clonotype with a few counts. The chain carries TRBV5-1 and TRBJ1-5; 7 positions match TRBD1. The CDR3 is made up of 13 amino acids. From germline, CDR1 is SGHRS and CDR2 YFSETQ. Trimming at V came to 4 bases and at J to 8 bases, leaving 6 bases not matched to a gene. CDR3 residues: CASSAHQGEPQHF. CDR3 nucleotides: TGCGCCAGCAGCGCCCACCAGGGGGAGCCCCAGCATTTT.

This clonotype was detected ten times or more. The CDR3 region is CASSPIGQPTSLYV. CDR3 nucleotide sequence: TGTGCCAGCAGCCCAATCGGTCAGCCGACGAGTTTGTACGTC. The chain couples TRBV7-9 to TRBJ2-7; no clear D gene. With 5 bases removed from V and 12 bases from J, the gap between germline ends came to 23 bases. The CDR3 contains 14 residues. Germline CDR1 and CDR2: SEHNR and FQNEAQ (reference sequence).

The chain uses TRBV18 and TRBJ2-7; no firm D call. From germline, CDR1 is KGHSH and CDR2 LQKENI. The germline V and J ends were trimmed by 6 bases and 5 bases, with 14 bases remaining between them. The CDR3 runs 13 residues. The CDR3: CASSKRPDDEQYF. The CDR3 DNA is TGTGCCAGCTCCAAACGTCCAGACGACGAGCAGTACTTC.

As regards this clonotype: The limits of the CDR3 on the DNA are not certain, so only TCRdb's listed CDR3 is given. The chain links TRBV5-1 to TRBJ2-2. The germline V gene has CDR1 SGHRS and CDR2 YFSETQ. The CDR3 is made up of 14 amino acids, end residues included. The CDR3 is CASTSDQNTGELFF.

This clonotype was observed a few times. The chain combines TRBV28 with TRBJ2-2; D is unresolved. CDR3 length: 15 residues. From germline, CDR1 is MDHEN and CDR2 SYDVKM. Trimming took off 7 bases at V and 5 bases at J, with 17 bases between the two ends. The DNA of the CDR3 is TGTGCCAGCACCTCAAAGAGAGTAGGGACCGGGGAGCTGTTTTTT. Its protein is CASTSKRVGTGELFF.

The table lists this clonotype with a few counts. The V and J genes are TRBV5-1 and TRBJ1-1, with D possibly matching TRBD1 (5 bases). CDR3 length equals 15 residues. The V and J ends lost 0 bases and 0 bases respectively, with 9 bases between them. Germline CDR1 reads SGHRS; CDR2 reads YFSETQ. This CDR3 reads CASSLAGGMNTEAFF. For the CDR3, the DNA is TGCGCCAGCAGCTTGGCCGGGGGTATGAACACTGAAGCTTTCTTT.

This clonotype was seen once. The CDR3 DNA reads as TGTGCCAGCAGCGCCCTGGGGGGGGTCTACGAGCAGTACGTC. This codes for CASSALGGVYEQYV. V is TRBV5-5 and J is TRBJ2-7; 7 bases are a match to TRBD2. The CDR3 is 14 amino acids. After removal of 4 bases from V and 3 bases from J, the junction contained 7 bases not matched to a gene. The germline CDR1 and CDR2 sequences are SGHKS and YYEKEE (reference sequence).

This clonotype has only a few counts. This chain connects TRBV10-3 to TRBJ2-7; 8 nucleotides align to TRBD1. Trimming at V came to 2 bases and at J to 4 bases, leaving 4 bases not matched to a gene. CDR1 and CDR2 from the germline V gene are ENHRY and SYGVKD. The CDR3 loop spans 14 amino acids. DNA for the CDR3: TGTGCCATCAGTGAGGTGCAGGGGGCTTACGAGCAGTACTTC. This gives the protein CAISEVQGAYEQYF.

This clonotype was detected a few times. The rearrangement uses TRBV5-1 and TRBJ2-2; no clear D. CDR3 size: 15 residues. Germline V gene lookup returns CDR1 SGHRS and CDR2 YFSETQ. The V and J ends lost 0 bases and 1 base respectively, with 7 bases between them. CDR3 in amino acids: CASSLDSMNTGELFF. CDR3 bases: TGCGCCAGCAGCTTGGACAGCATGAACACCGGGGAGCTGTTTTTT.

The chain links TRBV7-8 to TRBJ1-1; D is perhaps TRBD1 (6 bases). The CDR3 covers 14 residues. Germline V gene lookup returns CDR1 SGHVS and CDR2 FQNEAQ. The ends were cut back, 5 bases at V and 1 base at J, with 11 bases in the middle. CDR3: CASSKGGKNTEAFF. CDR3 bases: TGTGCCAGCAGCAAAGGGGGTAAGAACACTGAAGCTTTCTTT.

The J gene is TRBJ2-7, the V gene TRBV5-4, with D tentatively TRBD2 (6 bases). Germline V lookup: CDR1 SGHNT, CDR2 YYREEE (reference sequence). V dropped 0 bases and J dropped 3 bases, with 16 bases sitting between them. This CDR3 contains 16 residues. CDR3 amino acids: CASSLGGSGLIYEQYF. CDR3 sequence (DNA): TGTGCCAGCAGCTTGGGCGGTAGTGGACTAATCTACGAGCAGTACTTC.

The chain carries TRBV5-1 and TRBJ2-2; D is unclear. V was trimmed by 1 base and J by 0 bases, leaving 4 bases between them. Germline CDR1 and CDR2: SGHRS and YFSETQ. The CDR3 has 14 amino acids. CDR3 region: CASSLTPNTGELFF. The DNA of the CDR3 is TGCGCCAGCAGCTTGACTCCGAACACCGGGGAGCTGTTTTTT.

The table lists this clonotype with a few counts. CDR3 DNA: TGTGCCAGCAAGACAGGGGGAGATTCACCCCTCCACTTT. This codes for CASKTGGDSPLHF. The chain recombines TRBV6-6 with TRBJ1-6; 9 bases fit TRBD1. This CDR3 is built from 13 residues. Germline values: CDR1 MNHNY, CDR2 SVGAGI (reference sequence). Germline trimming cut 7 bases from V and 8 bases from J; bases unmatched to any gene: 3.

The chain carries TRBV29-1 and TRBJ2-2; 12 bases fit TRBD1. The CDR3 is made up of 16 amino acids. Germline trimming cut 5 bases from V and 6 bases from J; bases unmatched to any gene: 10. Germline loops: CDR1 SQVTM, CDR2 ANQGSEA. The CDR3 sequence: CSVPSGTGGAPGELFF. The CDR3 DNA is TGCAGCGTTCCCTCGGGGACAGGGGGCGCACCCGGGGAGCTGTTTTTT.

The J gene is TRBJ2-3, the V gene TRBV9; TRBD1 agrees at 10 bases. The germline CDR1 and CDR2 sequences are SGDLS and YYNGEE. Trimming took 5 bases from V and 7 from J; bases not matched to a gene: 7. This CDR3 has 14 amino acids. The CDR3, as DNA: TGTGCCAGCAGTCCCGGACAGGGGGGAAATACGCAGTATTTT. Its translation is CASSPGQGGNTQYF.

The CDR3 DNA reads TGTGCCAGCAGCCAGCAAGGGGGGGAAGAGACCCAGTACTTC. The encoded protein is CASSQQGGEETQYF. This chain joins TRBV3-1 and TRBJ2-5; the D gene is possibly TRBD2 (7 bases). CDR3 length: 14 residues. The germline V gene encodes CDR1 LGHDT and CDR2 YNNKEL (reference sequence). V was shortened by 3 bases and J by 3 bases, with 11 bases between the two germline ends.

A few counts support this clonotype. This sequence joins TRBV12-3 or TRBV12-4 and TRBJ1-5; D ambiguous. This CDR3 is 15 amino acids long. V lost 3 bases and J lost 0, with 9 bases in between. The CDR3 region is CASSLEGGSNQPQHF. Written as DNA, the CDR3 is TGTGCCAGCAGTTTGGAGGGAGGTAGCAATCAGCCCCAGCATTTT.

This clonotype has more than one count but fewer than ten. The V gene is TRBV11-2, the J gene TRBJ1-1; 9 bases map to TRBD1. The CDR3 loop spans 16 amino acids. Trimming cost V 4 bases and J 1 base; bases outside gene matches: 7. The germline gives CDR1 SGHAT, CDR2 FQNNGV. The CDR3, as DNA: TGTGCCAGCAGCTCTCACAGGGGGCAGGGGAACACTGAAGCTTTCTTT. As protein: CASSSHRGQGNTEAFF.

The chain is built from TRBV5-8 and TRBJ2-1; TRBD1 agrees at 9 bases. The CDR3 has 16 residues. V shed 3 bases, J shed 4 bases, and the junction held 8 bases outside the gene matches. CDR1 and CDR2 (germline): SGHTS, YDEGEE. CDR3 region: CASSSGQGRGYNEQFF. The CDR3 DNA reads as TGTGCCAGCAGCTCGGGACAGGGCAGGGGATACAATGAGCAGTTCTTC.

This chain uses TRBV11-2 with TRBJ1-1; D uncertain. CDR3 length: 15 amino acids. V was pared by 4 bases and J by 1 base, with 13 bases between. Per the germline V gene, CDR1 is SGHAT and CDR2 is FQNNGV. The CDR3 spells CASSYGGVGNTEAFF. CDR3 coding DNA: TGTGCCAGCAGCTACGGCGGGGTGGGGAACACTGAAGCTTTCTTT.

This clonotype has just a few counts. The chain couples TRBV5-5 to TRBJ2-1, with D unresolved. The CDR3 contains 13 residues. Germline lookup yields CDR1 SGHKS and CDR2 YYEKEE (reference sequence). Trimming took off 0 bases at V and 6 bases at J, with 7 bases between the two ends. The CDR3 protein is CASSLGSVNEQFF. The CDR3 bases are TGTGCCAGCAGCTTGGGGTCAGTCAATGAGCAGTTCTTC.